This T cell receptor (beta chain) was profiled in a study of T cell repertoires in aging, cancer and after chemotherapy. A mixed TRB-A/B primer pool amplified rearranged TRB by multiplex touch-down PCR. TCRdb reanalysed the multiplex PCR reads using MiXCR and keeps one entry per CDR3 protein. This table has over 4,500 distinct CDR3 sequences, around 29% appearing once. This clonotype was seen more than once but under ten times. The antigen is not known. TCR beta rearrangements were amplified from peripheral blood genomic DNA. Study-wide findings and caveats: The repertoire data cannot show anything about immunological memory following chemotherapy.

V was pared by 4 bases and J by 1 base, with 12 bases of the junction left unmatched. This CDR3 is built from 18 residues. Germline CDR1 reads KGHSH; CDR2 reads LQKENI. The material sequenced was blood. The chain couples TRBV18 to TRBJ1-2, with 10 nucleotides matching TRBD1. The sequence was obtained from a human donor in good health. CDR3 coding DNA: TGTGCCAGCTCACAATACCGGGACAGGGGACTCAGTAACTATGGCTACACCTTC. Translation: CASSQYRDRGLSNYGYTF.